This T cell receptor (beta chain) was found in a study of shared clonotypes between healthy human individuals. Whole-study context: CD8 memory received one plate per donor, CD8 naive two, CD4 memory three and CD4 naive three.

CD45RO-negative, CCR7-selected cells formed the naive CD8 fraction, which excluded terminally differentiated effector memory CD45RA+ cells. CDR1 is SEHNR, CDR2 FQNEAQ, per germline (reference sequence). The ends were cut back, 11 bases at V and 0 bases at J, with 11 bases in the middle. The length of the CDR3 is 14 residues. Deep was the level used in running the assay. The method was immunoSEQ multiplex PCR; TCRdb's version includes in-frame clones alone and lacks a portion of them. The top ten clones hold 1.5% to 2% of a sample with roughly 2.1 million clones, around 93% of them seen once. This receptor was obtained from a man in his late teens or twenties in good health. Some clones in this sample may be carry-over from other donors' samples. The sequenced sample was naive CD8+ T cells from PBMCs. The chain uses TRBV7-9 and TRBJ2-6; D not resolved. The CDR3 DNA reads as TGTGCCTGCAAGTTAGGCTCTGGGGCCAACGTCCTGACTTTC. Encoded protein: CACKLGSGANVLTF.